This note documents a single TCR beta chain sequence. The antigen is undetermined. CDR3 size: 14 residues. Germline CDR1 and CDR2: SGHTA and FQGNSA. V trimming: 6 bases; J trimming: 4 bases; junction bases outside the gene matches: 6. TCRdb called the 5' RACE reads again in MiXCR, with one record for every CDR3 protein. Counted here are 1,800,000 or so distinct CDR3 sequences, around 29% occurring once; the ten biggest clones make up more than 0.25%. This specimen belongs to a study of identical twins. Study observations and caveats: In cord blood, abundant beta clonotypes had fewer insertions; memory showed no trend. Instead of following the same donors, the conclusions were based on cross-sectional statistical analysis. Researchers reported weaker excess twin sharing in beta out-of-frame sequences. Those out-of-frame alpha sequences shared by twins showed an excess of low generation probability.

This TCR was recovered from a newborn girl in good health. Material for sequencing was cord blood. V gene TRBV7-2 combines with J gene TRBJ2-3, with 8 bases that match TRBD2. CDR3 nucleotide sequence: TGTGCCAGCAGGAATAGCGGGGCTGCAGATACGCAGTATTTT. Residues: CASRNSGAADTQYF. Full variable domain (rest looked up from reference TRBV7-2 and TRBJ2-3): GAGVSQSPSNKVTEKGKDVELRCDPISGHTALYWYRQSLGQGLEFLIYFQGNSAPDKSGLPSDRFSAERTGGSVSTLTIQRTQQEDSAVYLCASRNSGAADTQYFGPGTRLTVL.